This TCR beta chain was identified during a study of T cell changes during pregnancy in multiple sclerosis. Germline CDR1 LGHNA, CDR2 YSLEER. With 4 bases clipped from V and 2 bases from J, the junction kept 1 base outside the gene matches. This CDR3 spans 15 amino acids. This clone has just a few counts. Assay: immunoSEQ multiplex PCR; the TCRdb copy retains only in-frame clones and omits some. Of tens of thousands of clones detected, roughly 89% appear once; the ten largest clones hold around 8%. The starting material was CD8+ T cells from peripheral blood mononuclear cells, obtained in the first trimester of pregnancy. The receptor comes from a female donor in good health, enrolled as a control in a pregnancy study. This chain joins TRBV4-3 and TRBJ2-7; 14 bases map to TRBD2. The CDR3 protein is CASSPTSGGAYEQYF. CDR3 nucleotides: TGCGCCAGCAGCCCGACTAGCGGGGGGGCCTACGAGCAGTACTTC.